This paragraph covers one TCR beta chain sequence. The data belong to a study of T cell clones after liver transplantation. Study-wide context: TCRbeta sequencing after a pre-transplant mixed lymphocyte reaction identified graft-donor-reactive clones, later tracked in post-transplant blood.

Repertoires were generated with immunoSEQ multiplex PCR, while TCRdb's copy carries only in-frame clones and drops some. The sample consists of 55,000 to 70,000 clones, 85% to 95% of them appearing once. Sample: CD4+ T cells from blood, taken approximately 26 months after liver transplant. The source of this sequence is a human patient who received a liver transplant. T cells may partly derive from the graft donor.

CDR3 residues: CATSGGGRGTDTQYF. The CDR3, as DNA: TGTGCCACCAGCGGGGGGGGGCGCGGGACAGATACGCAGTATTTT. The V call is TRBV15, the J call TRBJ2-3; D is perhaps TRBD2 (7 bases). CDR1 is LNHNV and CDR2 is YYDKDF in the germline V gene (reference sequence). The germline V and J ends were trimmed by 5 bases and 3 bases, with 15 bases remaining between them. The CDR3 consists of 15 residues.